The present entry profiles one T cell receptor beta chain with its context. Its specificity is not known. The source of the sample is a study of a mutant IDH1 vaccine in newly diagnosed glioma. Across the whole study: Week 35 held visit V12, while week 47 held visit V13.

Specified time point: week 47, end of study. It was 300 ug of mutant IDH1 20-mer peptide that made up each vaccine dose, given with topical imiquimod. Vaccinations, eight in total, occurred in weeks 1, 3, 5, 7, 11, 15, 19, 23. Data came from immunoSEQ multiplex PCR; TCRdb stores just in-frame clones and leaves some out. The sample contains tens of thousands of clones, over 80% of which appear only once. This specimen was PBMCs, taken from a glioma patient whose treatment included an IDH1 peptide vaccine. The sequence came from a man aged 35-49 years with glioma. Some clones in this sample may be carry-over from other donors' samples.

The CDR3 DNA sequence: TGTGCCAGCAGCTTCTTGGACGGGAGTGTGTTTTTT. As protein: CASSFLDGSVFF. The rearrangement joins TRBV7-2 to TRBJ1-4; D is unclear. Trimming left V 3 bases short and J 15 bases short, with 14 bases between. The length of the CDR3 is 12 residues. Germline values: CDR1 SGHTA, CDR2 FQGNSA.